The 24 T cell receptor beta chains below were found in one sample sequenced in a study of shared clonotypes between healthy human individuals. Only in-frame clones appear in the TCRdb table, and some are missing; sequencing was by immunoSEQ multiplex PCR. Of about 2.4 million clones listed, approximately 93% are singletons. Sequencing was carried out using naive CD4+ T cells from PBMCs. Subset defined: CD45RA+ positively selected. All receptors come from a man aged 18-30 years in good health. Some clones in this sample may be carry-over from other donors' samples.

This chain joins TRBV5-8 and TRBJ2-7, with TRBD1 identical over 10 bases. This CDR3 region has 15 residues. Per germline, CDR1 SGHTS and CDR2 YDEGEE. Germline trimming cut 3 bases from V and 1 base from J; bases unmatched to any gene: 4. As DNA, the CDR3 is TGTGCCAGCAGCTACCGGGACAGGGGTTCCTACGAGCAGTACTTC. This codes for CASSYRDRGSYEQYF.

This clone was seen only once. The rearrangement uses TRBV5-1 and TRBJ2-2; no definite D call. V was trimmed by 0 bases and J by 8 bases, leaving 11 bases between them. The germline CDR1 and CDR2 sequences are SGHRS and YFSETQ. This CDR3 has 14 residues. The CDR3 coding sequence is TGCGCCAGCAGCTTGGATGCAGCCCCGGGGGAGCTGTTTTTT. Translating it yields CASSLDAAPGELFF.

This clone was seen once. Different DNA sequences within this sample yield the same CDR3. The chain carries TRBV5-1 and TRBJ2-5, with 9 bases fitting TRBD2. Trimming removed 3 bases from V and 3 bases from J; junction bases left unmatched: 3. The CDR3 is 14 amino acids. The germline gives CDR1 SGHRS, CDR2 YFSETQ. In DNA, the CDR3 is TGCGCCAGCAGCTACGGGACTAGCAAAGAGACCCAGTACTTC. It yields the protein CASSYGTSKETQYF.

This clone has just one count. This chain links TRBV18 with TRBJ2-1, with 10 bases lining up with TRBD2. Trimming cost V 3 bases and J 5 bases; bases outside gene matches: 10. Per the germline V gene, CDR1 is KGHSH and CDR2 is LQKENI. This CDR3 spans 17 amino acids. The CDR3 protein is CASSPALGTSENNEQFF. The CDR3 nucleotides read TGTGCCAGCTCACCGGCATTGGGGACTAGCGAAAACAATGAGCAGTTCTTC. Combining the CDR3 with reference TRBV18 and TRBJ2-1 gives the whole variable domain NAGVMQNPRHLVRRRGQEARLRCSPMKGHSHVYWYRQLPEEGLKFMVYLQKENIIDESGMPKERFSAEFPKEGPSILRIQQVVRGDSAAYFCASSPALGTSENNEQFFGPGTRLTVL.

The V and J genes are TRBV4-2 and TRBJ2-7; D is possibly TRBD2 (5 bases). The CDR3 runs 16 residues. V shed 1 base and J shed 4 bases, with 17 bases lying between them. Germline V gene lookup returns CDR1 LGHNA and CDR2 YNFKEQ. The CDR3 DNA follows: TGTGCCAGCAGCCAAGTCACAAGCGGAGGCGGGTACGAGCAGTACTTC. As protein: CASSQVTSGGGYEQYF.

The count of this clone is one. CDR3 loop: CASSVETGAEGTQYF. The CDR3 coding sequence is TGCGCCAGCAGCGTGGAGACAGGGGCTGAGGGGACCCAGTACTTC. This chain links TRBV5-1 with TRBJ2-5, with 8 positions matching TRBD1. This CDR3 has 15 amino acids. Germline lookup yields CDR1 SGHRS and CDR2 YFSETQ. V trimming: 4 bases; J trimming: 7 bases; junction bases outside the gene matches: 12.

This clone occurred once. The chain uses TRBV7-9 and TRBJ2-5; TRBD2 matches 10 bases. The CDR3 loop spans 15 amino acids. Per the germline V gene, CDR1 is SEHNR and CDR2 is FQNEAQ (reference sequence). V shed 4 bases, J shed 3 bases, and the junction held 5 bases outside the gene matches. CDR3 residues: CASSWDLAGEETQYF. In DNA form, the CDR3 reads TGTGCCAGCAGCTGGGACCTAGCGGGAGAAGAGACCCAGTACTTC.

CDR3 DNA: TGTGCCAGCAGCTTATTGGACAGGGACAAGAACACTGAAGCTTTCTTT. It translates to CASSLLDRDKNTEAFF. The rearrangement joins TRBV7-9 to TRBJ1-1, with 8 bases that match TRBD1. The germline gives CDR1 SEHNR, CDR2 FQNEAQ (reference sequence). V shed 2 bases, J shed 1 base, and the junction held 6 bases outside the gene matches. This CDR3 has 16 residues.

This sequence joins TRBV7-9 and TRBJ2-1; D unresolved. The CDR3 spans 15 residues. Trimming removed 3 bases from V and 7 bases from J, with 16 bases in between. The germline gives CDR1 SEHNR, CDR2 FQNEAQ (reference sequence). CDR3 nucleotides: TGTGCCAGCAGCTTGCTAGAAGTCTTTGGGAATGAGCAGTTCTTC. Protein: CASSLLEVFGNEQFF.

This clone has a single count. The chain employs TRBV28 and TRBJ1-5; TRBD1 matches 9 bases. CDR3 size: 16 residues. The V gene end was trimmed by 8 bases and the J gene end by 3 bases; junction bases not matched to a gene: 11. From germline, CDR1 is MDHEN and CDR2 SYDVKM. CDR3 nucleotides: TGTGCCAGCCGTATCCGGGGGACAGGGAACAATCAGCCCCAGCATTTT. It translates to CASRIRGTGNNQPQHF. The variable domain in full, with the rest retrieved from reference TRBV28 and TRBJ1-5, is DVKVTQSSRYLVKRTGEKVFLECVQDMDHENMFWYRQDPGLGLRLIYFSYDVKMKEKGDIPEGYSVSREKKERFSLILESASTNQTSMYLCASRIRGTGNNQPQHFGDGTRLSIL.

This clone was observed a single time. The rearrangement uses TRBV12-5 and TRBJ2-3, with 9 nucleotides matching TRBD1. The germline gives CDR1 LGHNT, CDR2 FRNRAP. This CDR3 spans 21 amino acids. V shed 0 bases, J shed 0 bases, and the junction held 16 bases outside the gene matches. DNA of the CDR3: TGTGCTAGTGGTTTGGTAACAGGGGGCATAGCGGGTACCCGGAGCACAGATACGCAGTATTTT. Residues: CASGLVTGGIAGTRSTDTQYF.

This clone has only one observation. The J gene is TRBJ1-5, the V gene TRBV5-6; D unresolved. The CDR3 contains 13 residues. Germline CDR1 reads SGHDT; CDR2 reads YYEEEE. Trimming removed 1 base at V and 6 bases at J, with 8 bases between. The CDR3 reads CASSLSLGQPQHF. The CDR3 bases are TGTGCCAGCAGCTTGAGTCTGGGTCAGCCCCAGCATTTT.

The gene calls are TRBV7-8 and TRBJ2-7; 7 bases agree with TRBD2. The germline gives CDR1 SGHVS, CDR2 FQNEAQ. V lost 5 bases, J lost 3 bases, and 13 bases stayed unmatched. The CDR3 is 16 residues long. CDR3 sequence reads: CASSVDAGVGVYEQYF. DNA of the CDR3: TGTGCCAGCAGCGTAGACGCGGGAGTCGGGGTCTACGAGCAGTACTTC.

The V gene is TRBV7-2, the J gene TRBJ2-7; TRBD2 might be the D (5 bases). Germline V gene lookup returns CDR1 SGHTA and CDR2 FQGNSA. There are 13 residues in the CDR3. V was pared by 5 bases and J by 7 bases, with 15 bases between. CDR3 sequence (DNA): TGTGCCAGCAGCCCTAGAACCTCGGGGGAGCAGTACTTC. It translates to CASSPRTSGEQYF. The whole variable domain, remainder taken from reference TRBV7-2 and TRBJ2-7, is GAGVSQSPSNKVTEKGKDVELRCDPISGHTALYWYRQSLGQGLEFLIYFQGNSAPDKSGLPSDRFSAERTGGSVSTLTIQRTQQEDSAVYLCASSPRTSGEQYFGPGTRLTVT.

The chain uses TRBV19 and TRBJ1-5, with D tentatively TRBD1 (6 bases). Germline values: CDR1 LNHDA, CDR2 SQIVND (reference sequence). Trimming stripped 6 bases from V and 0 bases from J, with 15 bases between. This CDR3 comprises 16 residues. The CDR3 DNA is TGTGCCAGTAGACGCCGACAGGCTCATAGCAATCAGCCCCAGCATTTT. Translating it yields CASRRRQAHSNQPQHF.

The chain links TRBV7-2 to TRBJ1-2, with D hard to call. The CDR3 loop spans 15 amino acids. CDR1 is SGHTA, CDR2 FQGNSA, per germline. The V end was cut by 5 bases, the J end by 2 bases, with 15 bases between. The CDR3 loop reads CASSQSLVPNYGYTF. The CDR3 DNA reads TGTGCCAGCAGCCAAAGCCTGGTCCCAAACTATGGCTACACCTTC.

The chain employs TRBV19 and TRBJ1-2; TRBD1 aligns across 8 bases. CDR3 length: 14 residues. The V and J ends lost 6 bases and 2 bases, in that order; junction bases with no gene match: 5. Germline V gives CDR1 LNHDA, CDR2 SQIVND (reference sequence). This CDR3 is CASRGGTGNYGYTF. The CDR3 DNA sequence: TGTGCCAGTAGAGGCGGGACAGGAAACTATGGCTACACCTTC.

This chain connects TRBV27 to TRBJ1-1; D unclear. Germline CDR1 and CDR2: MNHEY and SMNVEV (reference sequence). The germline V and J ends were trimmed by 4 bases and 0 bases, with 15 bases remaining between them. The CDR3 is 16 residues long. The CDR3: CASSSYPQTMNTEAFF. The CDR3 DNA reads as TGTGCCAGCAGTTCTTATCCCCAGACCATGAACACTGAAGCTTTCTTT.

CDR3 DNA sequence: TGTGCCAGCAGCTTCAGGCAGGACGACACAGATACGCAGTATTTT. Residues: CASSFRQDDTDTQYF. The chain employs TRBV7-9 and TRBJ2-3; D unclear. V lost 3 bases and J 2 bases, leaving 12 bases between the germline ends. This CDR3 has 15 amino acids. Looked up from germline, CDR1 is SEHNR and CDR2 is FQNEAQ (reference sequence).

On this clone itself: The sample holds other DNA sequences that translate to the same CDR3. This chain links TRBV9 with TRBJ2-3; D is ambiguous. The CDR3 has 13 residues. Between the trimmed V and J ends, which lost 0 bases and 0 bases, there was a span of 2 bases. The germline gives CDR1 SGDLS, CDR2 YYNGEE. CDR3 nucleotides: TGTGCCAGCAGCGTAGCAAGCACAGATACGCAGTATTTT. Protein product: CASSVASTDTQYF.

The chain couples TRBV4-2 to TRBJ1-1, with D hard to call. V lost 5 bases, J lost 6 bases, and 25 bases lay in between. Germline lookup yields CDR1 LGHNA and CDR2 YNFKEQ. This CDR3 comprises 17 residues. The CDR3 sequence is CASSESSWPPQVSEAFF. CDR3 nucleotide sequence: TGTGCCAGCAGCGAAAGTAGCTGGCCGCCCCAGGTCTCTGAAGCTTTCTTT.

CDR3: CASSPYNGPVSWNEQFF. The CDR3, as DNA: TGTGCCAGCTCACCCTATAATGGGCCCGTGTCGTGGAATGAGCAGTTCTTC. The genes are TRBV18 and TRBJ2-1; unclear D gene. CDR3 length equals 17 residues. Trimming removed 3 bases from V and 7 bases from J, with 22 bases in between. The V gene's germline CDR1 is KGHSH and CDR2 LQKENI.

This clone was observed a handful of times. This chain links TRBV9 with TRBJ2-7; D is possibly TRBD2 (5 bases). The CDR3 has 14 residues. Germline V CDR1 and CDR2: SGDLS, YYNGEE. V dropped 0 bases and J dropped 5 bases, with 12 bases sitting between them. CDR3 nucleotides: TGTGCCAGCAGCGTAGCTTGGGGAGACGACGAGCAGTACTTC. Its translation is CASSVAWGDDEQYF.

The CDR3 spells CASGFGWGTEAFF. The CDR3 DNA follows: TGTGCTAGTGGTTTTGGGTGGGGCACTGAAGCTTTCTTT. V is TRBV12-5 and J is TRBJ1-1, with unresolved D. V was cut by 3 bases and J by 4 bases, with 9 bases left in between. Germline lookup yields CDR1 LGHNT and CDR2 FRNRAP. This CDR3 is built from 13 residues.